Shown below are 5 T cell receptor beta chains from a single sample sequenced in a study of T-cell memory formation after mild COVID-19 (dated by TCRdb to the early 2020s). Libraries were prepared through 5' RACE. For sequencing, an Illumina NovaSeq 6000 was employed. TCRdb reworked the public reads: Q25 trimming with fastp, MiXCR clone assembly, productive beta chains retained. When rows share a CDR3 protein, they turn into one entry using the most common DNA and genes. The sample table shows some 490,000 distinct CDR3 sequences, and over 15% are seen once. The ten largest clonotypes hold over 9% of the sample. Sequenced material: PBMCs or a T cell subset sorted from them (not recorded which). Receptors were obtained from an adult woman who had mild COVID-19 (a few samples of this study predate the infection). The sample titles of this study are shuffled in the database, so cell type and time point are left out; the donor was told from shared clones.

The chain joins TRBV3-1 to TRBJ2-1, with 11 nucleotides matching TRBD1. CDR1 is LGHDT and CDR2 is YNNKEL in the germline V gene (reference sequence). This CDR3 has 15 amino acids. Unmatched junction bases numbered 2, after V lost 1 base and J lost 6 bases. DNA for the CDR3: TGTGCCAGCAGCCAAGCGGACAGGGGGCTCAATGAGCAGTTCTTC. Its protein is CASSQADRGLNEQFF.

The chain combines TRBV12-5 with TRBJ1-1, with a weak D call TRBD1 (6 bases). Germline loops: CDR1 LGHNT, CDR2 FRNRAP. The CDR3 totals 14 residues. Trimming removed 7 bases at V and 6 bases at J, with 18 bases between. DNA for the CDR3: TGTGCTAGTGCCCCAGGGGAGGGGTTCGCTGAAGCTTTCTTT. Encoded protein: CASAPGEGFAEAFF.

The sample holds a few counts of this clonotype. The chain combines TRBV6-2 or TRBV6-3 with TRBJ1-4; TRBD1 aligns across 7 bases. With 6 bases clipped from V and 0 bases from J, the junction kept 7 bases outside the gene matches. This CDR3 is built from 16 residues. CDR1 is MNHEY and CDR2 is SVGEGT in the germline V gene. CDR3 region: CASRAGQTTTNEKLFF. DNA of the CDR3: TGTGCCAGCAGAGCGGGACAGACTACAACTAATGAAAAACTGTTTTTT.

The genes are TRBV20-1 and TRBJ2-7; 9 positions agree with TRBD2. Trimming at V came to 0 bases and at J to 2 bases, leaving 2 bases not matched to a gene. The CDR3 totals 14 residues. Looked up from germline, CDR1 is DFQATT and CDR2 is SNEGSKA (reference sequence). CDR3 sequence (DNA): TGCAGTGCTAGAGATCGCGGGAGGGCCTACGAGCAGTACTTC. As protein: CSARDRGRAYEQYF.

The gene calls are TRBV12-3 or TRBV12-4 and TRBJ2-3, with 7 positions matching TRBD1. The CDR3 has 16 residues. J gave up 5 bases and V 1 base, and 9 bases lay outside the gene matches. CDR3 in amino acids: CASSLVQGQREDTQYF. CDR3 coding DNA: TGTGCCAGCAGTTTAGTCCAGGGACAGAGAGAAGATACGCAGTATTTT.